Listed below are T cell receptor beta chains from one sample, sequenced in a study of OX40 agonist ivuxolimab in advanced cancers. Only in-frame clones appear in the TCRdb table, and some are missing; sequencing was by immunoSEQ multiplex PCR. The sample shows around 35,000 clones, about 90% of them seen only once. Sample: CD4+ or CD8+ T cells sorted from blood, taken in a trial of the OX40 agonist ivuxolimab. The receptor source for this set is an adult with an advanced solid tumor such as melanoma, head and neck, liver or kidney cancer. Both conserved end residues are part of each CDR3. The order of the fields is V gene, CDR3 protein.

>TRBV28
CASSSSRKGIGNTIYF
>TRBV13
CASSLKGGNQPQHF
>TRBV27
CASSWGTGWGNEQFF
>TRBV9
CASSVESFGHVLNTEAFF
>TRBV4-1
CASSQDWGTIYEQYF
>TRBV27
CASRLLAGGAHEQYF
>TRBV7-8
CASSPSVASSYEQYF
>TRBV28
CASSLFEETQYF
>TRBV30
CAWSVGLEAFF
>TRBV10-1
CASSEIAGGMNTGELFF
>TRBV23-1
CASTTMSGLYTDTQYF
>TRBV5-6
CASSLGGGSSYEQYF
>TRBV19
CASTAAGNTGELFF
>TRBV11-2
CASSFLYGAYEQYF
>TRBV19
CASSIVGAGTEAFF
>TRBV27
CASRTVKTSGEQFF
>TRBV5-1
CASSLGVGGGYEQYF
>TRBV4-3
CASSQVQGAHYGYTF
>TRBV29-1
CSVEKDRGAFF
>TRBV29-1
CSVEAAETGTYYEQYF
>TRBV10-3
CAIFEVTMNTGELFF
>TRBV28
CASSFGGTEQFF
>TRBV13
CASSPSDRRNGYTF
>TRBV7-8
CASSPSKEQGGETQYF
>TRBV28
CASTPSSGREYNEQFF
>TRBV9
CASSSGQGSYEQYF
>TRBV28
CASSLRQGWLDNLNNEQFF
>TRBV29-1
CSSRAGLNTEAFF
>TRBV28
CASSSRQSHQPQHF
>TRBV15
CATSVAREVWNEQFF
>TRBV7-6
CASSLTGGVREQYF
>TRBV5-1
CASSLAAGGRGLFNQPQHF
>TRBV25-1
CASRDRDSYEQYF
>TRBV6-4
CASSDSSTGELFF
>TRBV6-5
CASSPSGGGYEQYF
>TRBV6-6
CASTPGAYEQYF
>TRBV28
CASSHSVPGTGNTEAFF
>TRBV30
CAWSVLQDYNEQFF
>TRBV27
CASSRLAGLAYNEQFF
>TRBV9
CASSVSSGAGYEQYF